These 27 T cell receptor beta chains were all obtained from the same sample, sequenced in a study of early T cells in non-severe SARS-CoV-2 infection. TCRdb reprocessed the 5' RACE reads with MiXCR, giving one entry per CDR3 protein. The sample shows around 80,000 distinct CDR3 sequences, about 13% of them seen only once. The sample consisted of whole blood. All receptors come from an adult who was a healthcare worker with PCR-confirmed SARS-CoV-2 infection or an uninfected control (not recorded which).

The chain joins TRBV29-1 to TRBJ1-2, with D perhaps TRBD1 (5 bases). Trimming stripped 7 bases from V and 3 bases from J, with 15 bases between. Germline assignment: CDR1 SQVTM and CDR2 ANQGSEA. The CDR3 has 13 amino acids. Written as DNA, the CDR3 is TGCAGCGCTTCTGCGGGGGGAGACTATGGCTACACCTTC. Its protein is CSASAGGDYGYTF.

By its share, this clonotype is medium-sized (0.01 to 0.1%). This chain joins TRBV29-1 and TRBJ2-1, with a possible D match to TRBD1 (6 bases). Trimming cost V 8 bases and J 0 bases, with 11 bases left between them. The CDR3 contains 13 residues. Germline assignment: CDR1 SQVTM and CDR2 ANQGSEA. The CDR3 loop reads CSTSRGSYNEQFF. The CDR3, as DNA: TGCAGCACAAGCAGGGGCTCCTACAATGAGCAGTTCTTC.

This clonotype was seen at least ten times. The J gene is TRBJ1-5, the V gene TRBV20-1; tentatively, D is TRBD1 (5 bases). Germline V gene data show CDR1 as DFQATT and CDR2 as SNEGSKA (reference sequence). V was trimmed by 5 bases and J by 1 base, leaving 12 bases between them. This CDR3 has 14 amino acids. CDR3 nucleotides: TGCAGTGCTTCCCGGGACGGCAGCAATCAGCCCCAGCATTTT. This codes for CSASRDGSNQPQHF.

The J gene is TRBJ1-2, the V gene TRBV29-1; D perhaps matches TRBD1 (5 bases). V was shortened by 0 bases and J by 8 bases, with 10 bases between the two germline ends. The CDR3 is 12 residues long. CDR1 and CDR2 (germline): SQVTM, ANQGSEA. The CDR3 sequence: CSVEEEGRGYTF. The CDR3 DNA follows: TGCAGCGTTGAAGAGGAGGGGAGGGGCTACACCTTC.

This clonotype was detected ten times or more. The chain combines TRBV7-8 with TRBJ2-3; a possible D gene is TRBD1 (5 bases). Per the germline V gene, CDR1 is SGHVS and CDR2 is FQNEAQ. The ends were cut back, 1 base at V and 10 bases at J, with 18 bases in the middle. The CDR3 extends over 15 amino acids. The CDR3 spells CASSLVNRPRAPQYF. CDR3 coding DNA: TGTGCCAGCAGCTTAGTGAACAGGCCCCGGGCACCGCAGTATTTT.

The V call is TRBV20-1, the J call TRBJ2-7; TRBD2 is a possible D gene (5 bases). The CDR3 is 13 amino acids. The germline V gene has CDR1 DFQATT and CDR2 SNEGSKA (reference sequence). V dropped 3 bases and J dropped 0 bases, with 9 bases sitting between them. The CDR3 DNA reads TGCAGTGCTAGGGGAGAGCCCTCCTACGAGCAGTACTTC. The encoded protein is CSARGEPSYEQYF.

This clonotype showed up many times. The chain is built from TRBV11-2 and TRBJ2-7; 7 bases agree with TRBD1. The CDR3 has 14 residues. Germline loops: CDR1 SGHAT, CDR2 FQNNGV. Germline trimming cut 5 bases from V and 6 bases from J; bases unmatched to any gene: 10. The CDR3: CASSPRQGGSEQYF. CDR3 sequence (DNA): TGTGCCAGCAGCCCACGACAGGGCGGCTCCGAGCAGTACTTC.

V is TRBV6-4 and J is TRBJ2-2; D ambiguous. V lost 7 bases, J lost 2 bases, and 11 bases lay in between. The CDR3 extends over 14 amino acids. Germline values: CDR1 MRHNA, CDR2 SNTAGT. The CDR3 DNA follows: TGTGCCAGCACGGCACAGCCCAACACCGGGGAGCTGTTTTTT. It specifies CASTAQPNTGELFF.

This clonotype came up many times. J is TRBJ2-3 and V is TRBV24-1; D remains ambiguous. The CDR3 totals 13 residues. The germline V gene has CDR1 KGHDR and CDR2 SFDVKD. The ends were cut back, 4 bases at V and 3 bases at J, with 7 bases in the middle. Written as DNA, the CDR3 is TGTGCCACCAGTGAGCACGGGACAGATACGCAGTATTTT. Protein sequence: CATSEHGTDTQYF.

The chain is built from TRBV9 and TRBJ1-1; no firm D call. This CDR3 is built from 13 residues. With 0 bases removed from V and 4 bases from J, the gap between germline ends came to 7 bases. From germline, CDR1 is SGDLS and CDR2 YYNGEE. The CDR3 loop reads CASSVAEGTEAFF. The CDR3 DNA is TGTGCCAGCAGCGTAGCGGAGGGCACTGAAGCTTTCTTT. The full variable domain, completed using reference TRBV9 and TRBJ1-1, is DSGVTQTPKHLITATGQRVTLRCSPRSGDLSVYWYQQSLDQGLQFLIQYYNGEERAKGNILERFSAQQFPDLHSELNLSSLELGDSALYFCASSVAEGTEAFFGQGTRLTVV.

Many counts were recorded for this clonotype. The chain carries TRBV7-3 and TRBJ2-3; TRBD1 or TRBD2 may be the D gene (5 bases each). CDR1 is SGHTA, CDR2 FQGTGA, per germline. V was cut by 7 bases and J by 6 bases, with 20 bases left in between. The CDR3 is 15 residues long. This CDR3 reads CASKRDRGSLDTQYF. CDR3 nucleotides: TGTGCCAGCAAAAGGGACCGGGGTAGCCTTGATACGCAGTATTTT.

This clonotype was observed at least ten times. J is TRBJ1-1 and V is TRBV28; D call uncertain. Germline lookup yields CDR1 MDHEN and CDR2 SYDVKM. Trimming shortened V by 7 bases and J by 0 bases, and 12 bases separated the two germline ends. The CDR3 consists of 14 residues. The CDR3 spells CASTTRPLNTEAFF. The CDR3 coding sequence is TGTGCCAGCACCACAAGGCCGTTGAACACTGAAGCTTTCTTT. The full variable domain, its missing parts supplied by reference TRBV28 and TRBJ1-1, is DVKVTQSSRYLVKRTGEKVFLECVQDMDHENMFWYRQDPGLGLRLIYFSYDVKMKEKGDIPEGYSVSREKKERFSLILESASTNQTSMYLCASTTRPLNTEAFFGQGTRLTVV.

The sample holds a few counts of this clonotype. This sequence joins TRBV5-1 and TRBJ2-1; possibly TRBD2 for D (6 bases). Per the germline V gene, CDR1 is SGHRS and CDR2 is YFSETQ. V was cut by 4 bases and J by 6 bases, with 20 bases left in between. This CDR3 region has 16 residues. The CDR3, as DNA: TGCGCCAGCAGCACGGCGGGGCTAGCTGGAGTCAATGAGCAGTTCTTC. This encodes CASSTAGLAGVNEQFF. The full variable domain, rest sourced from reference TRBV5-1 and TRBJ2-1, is KAGVTQTPRYLIKTRGQQVTLSCSPISGHRSVSWYQQTPGQGLQFLFEYFSETQRNKGNFPGRFSGRQFSNSRSEMNVSTLELGDSALYLCASSTAGLAGVNEQFFGPGTRLTVL.

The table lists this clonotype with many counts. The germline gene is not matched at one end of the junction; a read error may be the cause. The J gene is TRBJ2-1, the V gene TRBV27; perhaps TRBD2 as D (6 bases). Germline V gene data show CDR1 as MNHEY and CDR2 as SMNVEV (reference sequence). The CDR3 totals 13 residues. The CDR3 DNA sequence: TGTGCCAGCGGCCGGGACTCCCACAATGAGCAGTTCTTC. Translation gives CASGRDSHNEQFF.

The CDR3, as DNA: TGTGCCAGCAGCCCCGGGACTAGCGGTGAGACCCAGTACTTC. Translation: CASSPGTSGETQYF. The genes are TRBV11-2 and TRBJ2-5, with 11 bases aligning to TRBD2. Trimming at V came to 5 bases and at J to 5 bases, leaving 4 bases not matched to a gene. Germline V gene lookup returns CDR1 SGHAT and CDR2 FQNNGV. The length of the CDR3 is 14 residues.

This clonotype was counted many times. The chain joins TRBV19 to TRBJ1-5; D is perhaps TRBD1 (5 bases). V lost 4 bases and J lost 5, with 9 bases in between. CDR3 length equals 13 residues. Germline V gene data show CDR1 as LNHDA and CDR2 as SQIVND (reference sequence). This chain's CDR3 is CASSRGRYQPQHF. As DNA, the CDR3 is TGTGCCAGTAGTAGGGGACGGTATCAGCCCCAGCATTTT.

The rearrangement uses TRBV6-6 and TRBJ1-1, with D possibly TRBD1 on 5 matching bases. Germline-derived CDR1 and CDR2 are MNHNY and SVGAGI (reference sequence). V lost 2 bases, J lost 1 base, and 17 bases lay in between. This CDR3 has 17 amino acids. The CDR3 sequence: CASSYAFAGRRNTEAFF. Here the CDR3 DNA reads TGTGCCAGCAGTTACGCCTTTGCAGGGAGACGGAACACTGAAGCTTTCTTT.

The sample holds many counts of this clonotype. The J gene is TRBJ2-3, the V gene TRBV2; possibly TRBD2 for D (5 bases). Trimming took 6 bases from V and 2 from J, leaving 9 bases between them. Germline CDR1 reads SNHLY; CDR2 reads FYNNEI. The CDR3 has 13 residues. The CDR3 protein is CASSGLNTDTQYF. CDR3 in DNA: TGTGCCAGCAGCGGACTGAACACAGATACGCAGTATTTT.

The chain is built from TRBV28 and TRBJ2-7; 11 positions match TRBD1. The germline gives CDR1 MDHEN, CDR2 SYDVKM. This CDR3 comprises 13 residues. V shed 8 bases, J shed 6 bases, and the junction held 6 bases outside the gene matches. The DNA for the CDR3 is TGTGCCAGCCACACCGGGACAGGGGGCGAGCAGTACTTC. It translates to CASHTGTGGEQYF.

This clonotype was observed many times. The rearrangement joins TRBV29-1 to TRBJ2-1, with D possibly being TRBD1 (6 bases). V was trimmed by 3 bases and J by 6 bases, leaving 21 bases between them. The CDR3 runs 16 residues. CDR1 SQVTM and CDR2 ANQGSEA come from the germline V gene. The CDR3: CSVDGTGPAQGNEQFF. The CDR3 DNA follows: TGCAGCGTTGACGGAACAGGGCCAGCGCAGGGCAATGAGCAGTTCTTC.

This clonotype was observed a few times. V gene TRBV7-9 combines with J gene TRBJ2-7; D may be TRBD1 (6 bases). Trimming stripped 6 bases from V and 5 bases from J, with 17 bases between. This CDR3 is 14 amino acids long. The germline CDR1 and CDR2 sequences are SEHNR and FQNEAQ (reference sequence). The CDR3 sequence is CASSPDRLPDEQYF. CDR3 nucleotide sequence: TGTGCCAGCAGTCCAGACAGGCTCCCGGACGAGCAGTACTTC.

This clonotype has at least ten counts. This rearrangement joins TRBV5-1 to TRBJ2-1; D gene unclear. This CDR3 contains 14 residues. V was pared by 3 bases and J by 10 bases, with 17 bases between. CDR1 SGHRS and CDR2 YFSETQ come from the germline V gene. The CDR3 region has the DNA TGCGCCAGCAGCTCCGATGCCCCTACGAGGGAGCAGTTCTTC. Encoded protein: CASSSDAPTREQFF.

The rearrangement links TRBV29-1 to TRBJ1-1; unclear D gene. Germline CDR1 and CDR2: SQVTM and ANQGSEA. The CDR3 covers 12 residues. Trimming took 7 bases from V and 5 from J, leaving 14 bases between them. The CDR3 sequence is CSAAGERTEAFF. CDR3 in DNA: TGCAGCGCCGCAGGAGAGAGGACTGAAGCTTTCTTT.

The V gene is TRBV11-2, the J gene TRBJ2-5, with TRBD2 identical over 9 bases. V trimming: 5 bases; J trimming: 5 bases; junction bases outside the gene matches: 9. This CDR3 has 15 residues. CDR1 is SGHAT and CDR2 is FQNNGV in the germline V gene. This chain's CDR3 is CASSHGLAGRETQYF. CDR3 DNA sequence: TGTGCCAGCAGCCATGGCCTAGCGGGACGGGAGACCCAGTACTTC.

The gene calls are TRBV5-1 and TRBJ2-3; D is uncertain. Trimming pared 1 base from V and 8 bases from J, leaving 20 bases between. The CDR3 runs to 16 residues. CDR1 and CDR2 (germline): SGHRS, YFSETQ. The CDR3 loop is CASSLSDGNPVSTQYF. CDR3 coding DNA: TGCGCCAGCAGCTTGTCGGACGGAAATCCTGTCAGTACGCAGTATTTT.

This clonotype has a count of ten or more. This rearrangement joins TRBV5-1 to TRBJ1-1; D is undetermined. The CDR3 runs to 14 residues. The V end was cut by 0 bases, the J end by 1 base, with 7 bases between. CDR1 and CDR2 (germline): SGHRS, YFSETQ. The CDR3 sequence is CASSLGGPNTEAFF. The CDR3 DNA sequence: TGCGCCAGCAGCTTGGGAGGCCCGAACACTGAAGCTTTCTTT.

CDR3 amino acids: CASSTDRAGYEQYF. The CDR3 DNA is TGTGCCAGCAGTACGGACAGGGCTGGATACGAGCAGTACTTC. The chain employs TRBV6-5 and TRBJ2-7; 8 nucleotides align to TRBD1. CDR1 is MNHEY and CDR2 is SVGAGI in the germline V gene. The V and J ends lost 5 bases and 4 bases, in that order; junction bases with no gene match: 7. The CDR3 extends over 14 amino acids.